One sample yielded the 28 T cell receptor beta chains listed below, sequenced in a study of T-cell memory formation after mild COVID-19. One entry per CDR3 protein results from TCRdb running MiXCR on the 5' RACE reads. The table records more than 350,000 distinct CDR3 sequences, around a sixth of them present only once. The specimen sequenced was PBMCs or a T cell subset sorted from them (not recorded which). The source is a man aged 18 to 29 who had mild COVID-19 (a few samples of this study predate the infection). Cell type and time point are not known.

This clonotype was observed a few times. The rearrangement uses TRBV2 and TRBJ2-3, with 12 bases aligning to TRBD2. V trimming: 6 bases; J trimming: 4 bases; junction bases outside the gene matches: 8. The germline V gene has CDR1 SNHLY and CDR2 FYNNEI. The CDR3 totals 16 residues. CDR3 sequence (DNA): TGTGCCAGCAGGAGGACTAGCGGGGTCCTGGCAGATACGCAGTATTTT. Translation: CASRRTSGVLADTQYF.

This chain connects TRBV9 to TRBJ1-2; weak D call: TRBD1 (6 bases). Germline CDR1 is SGDLS and CDR2 is YYNGEE. The V gene lost 2 bases and the J gene lost 5 bases, with 16 bases spanning the gap. This CDR3 contains 15 residues. The CDR3 spells CASSVSGGSRYGYTF. The CDR3 DNA sequence: TGTGCCAGCAGCGTTTCGGGGGGCTCGAGATATGGCTACACCTTC.

The J gene is TRBJ2-3, the V gene TRBV11-2; no reliable D call. Germline V CDR1 and CDR2: SGHAT, FQNNGV. V lost 5 bases, J lost 0 bases, and 12 bases lay in between. The CDR3 totals 15 residues. The CDR3, as DNA: TGTGCCAGCAGCCAGACCGGGCTGAGCACAGATACGCAGTATTTT. The encoded protein is CASSQTGLSTDTQYF.

This chain links TRBV7-2 with TRBJ1-4; TRBD1 might be the D (6 bases). CDR3 length equals 15 residues. Germline V lookup: CDR1 SGHTA, CDR2 FQGNSA. Trimming left V 5 bases short and J 6 bases short, with 16 bases between. The CDR3 protein is CASSPDRTSHEKLFF. CDR3 DNA: TGTGCCAGCAGCCCTGACAGGACTTCTCATGAAAAACTGTTTTTT.

The chain has TRBV4-3 and TRBJ1-5; D possibly corresponds to TRBD1 (5 bases). Trimming took off 3 bases at V and 5 bases at J, with 11 bases between the two ends. Germline V lookup: CDR1 LGHNA, CDR2 YSLEER. The CDR3 length is 14 residues. The CDR3 loop reads CASSQDGADQPQHF. The CDR3, as DNA: TGCGCCAGCAGCCAGGACGGGGCCGATCAGCCCCAGCATTTT.

This clonotype was observed a few times. The chain employs TRBV5-6 and TRBJ2-3; TRBD2 agrees at 8 bases. Trimming removed 3 bases from V and 4 bases from J; junction bases left unmatched: 4. Germline V CDR1 and CDR2: SGHDT, YYEEEE. The CDR3 is 14 residues long. This chain's CDR3 is CASSYGLAPDTQYF. CDR3 DNA: TGTGCCAGCAGCTATGGACTAGCCCCAGATACGCAGTATTTT.

This clonotype has only a few counts. This sequence joins TRBV7-6 and TRBJ2-7, with TRBD1 identical over 12 bases. CDR3 length: 15 amino acids. Looked up from germline, CDR1 is SGHVS and CDR2 is FNYEAQ. With 5 bases clipped from V and 5 bases from J, the junction kept 7 bases outside the gene matches. The CDR3 is CASSLAGQGADEQYF. The CDR3 DNA reads as TGTGCCAGCAGCCTTGCGGGACAGGGGGCCGACGAGCAGTACTTC.

This clonotype was picked up many times. The CDR3 loop reads CASSYGRLYTDTQYF. DNA for the CDR3: TGTGCCAGCAGTTACGGTCGACTCTACACAGATACGCAGTATTTT. The chain has TRBV6-6 and TRBJ2-3; D is ambiguous. The length of the CDR3 is 15 residues. Germline lookup yields CDR1 MNHNY and CDR2 SVGAGI (reference sequence). Trimming shortened V by 2 bases and J by 2 bases, and 11 bases separated the two germline ends.

This chain uses TRBV12-3 or TRBV12-4 with TRBJ2-7; D is possibly TRBD1 (5 bases). Deletions cut 2 bases from V and 5 bases from J, with 7 bases between. CDR3 length equals 12 residues. CDR3 bases: TGTGCCAGCAGTTTAAGGGGAAACGAGCAGTACGTC. Its translation is CASSLRGNEQYV.

This clonotype was seen a few times. Mismatch with germline at one junction end may stem from a read error. V and J are TRBV3-1 and TRBJ2-5; TRBD2 matches 9 bases. Germline V lookup: CDR1 LGHDT, CDR2 YNNKEL (reference sequence). CDR3 size: 14 residues. The CDR3 DNA is TGTGCCAGCAGCCAATCTCCCGCTGTGATAGCGGGGGTCTTC. It translates to CASSQSPAVIAGVF.

The J gene is TRBJ2-3, the V gene TRBV4-3; 8 nucleotides align to TRBD1. The CDR3 runs 16 residues. The ends lost 1 base at V and 4 bases at J; junction bases unmatched: 7. The V gene's germline CDR1 is LGHNA and CDR2 YSLEER. The CDR3 spells CASSQAVPGGADTQYF. The CDR3 DNA reads as TGCGCCAGCAGCCAAGCCGTCCCAGGGGGCGCAGATACGCAGTATTTT.

The V call is TRBV5-1, the J call TRBJ2-3, with unresolved D. The CDR3 spans 14 residues. The V and J ends lost 5 bases and 2 bases respectively, with 12 bases between them. Germline-derived CDR1 and CDR2 are SGHRS and YFSETQ. The CDR3 sequence is CASSPGWYTDTQYF. The CDR3, as DNA: TGCGCCAGCAGTCCCGGTTGGTACACAGATACGCAGTATTTT.

The table lists this clonotype with a few counts. This chain connects TRBV6-5 to TRBJ1-2, with 9 bases fitting TRBD1. This CDR3 comprises 14 residues. V was clipped by 7 bases and J by 5 bases; unmatched bases: 8. Germline CDR1 is MNHEY and CDR2 is SVGAGI. As DNA, the CDR3 is TGTGCCAGCATCCCCGGGACAGGGTATTATGGCTACACCTTC. Protein: CASIPGTGYYGYTF.

This clonotype was observed a handful of times. The chain employs TRBV6-6 and TRBJ1-2, with D tentatively TRBD1 (6 bases). The CDR3 has 12 amino acids. In germline, CDR1 is MNHNY, CDR2 SVGAGI (reference sequence). With 4 bases removed from V and 6 bases from J, the gap between germline ends came to 9 bases. The DNA for the CDR3 is TGTGCCAGCAGTTCTAACAGGGATGGCTACACCTTC. Its translation: CASSSNRDGYTF.

The table lists this clonotype with a few counts. The CDR3, as DNA: TGCAGTGCTGAACTGACAGGGGGCAATCAGCCCCAGCATTTT. As protein: CSAELTGGNQPQHF. The V and J genes are TRBV20-1 and TRBJ1-5; 8 bases are a match to TRBD1. This CDR3 has 14 residues. Per the germline V gene, CDR1 is DFQATT and CDR2 is SNEGSKA (reference sequence). V lost 5 bases and J lost 2; bases outside the gene matches: 5.

This clonotype was observed a few times. The chain employs TRBV5-1 and TRBJ2-1; 10 bases agree with TRBD2. The CDR3 consists of 16 residues. J was trimmed by 7 bases and V by 0 bases; bases with no gene match: 7. Germline assignment: CDR1 SGHRS and CDR2 YFSETQ. The CDR3 protein is CASSLGGLAVQNEQFF. As DNA, the CDR3 is TGCGCCAGCAGCTTGGGTGGACTAGCGGTGCAGAATGAGCAGTTCTTC.

This clonotype was detected many times. The chain recombines TRBV18 with TRBJ2-7, with a possible D match to TRBD1 (6 bases). The CDR3 is made up of 14 amino acids. V was pared by 0 bases and J by 2 bases, with 8 bases between. Germline loops: CDR1 KGHSH, CDR2 LQKENI. The chain's CDR3 is CASSPPGQTYEQYF. The CDR3 DNA follows: TGTGCCAGCTCACCACCCGGACAGACCTACGAGCAGTACTTC. The whole variable domain, remainder taken from reference TRBV18 and TRBJ2-7, is NAGVMQNPRHLVRRRGQEARLRCSPMKGHSHVYWYRQLPEEGLKFMVYLQKENIIDESGMPKERFSAEFPKEGPSILRIQQVVRGDSAAYFCASSPPGQTYEQYFGPGTRLTVT.

This clonotype was counted between two and nine times. The V and J genes are TRBV7-2 and TRBJ2-4; 8 bases line up with TRBD2. Germline CDR1 SGHTA, CDR2 FQGNSA. The J segment lost 3 bases and the V segment lost 2 bases, leaving 6 bases of the junction unmatched. The CDR3 runs to 16 residues. DNA of the CDR3: TGTGCCAGCAGCTTAAACGGGGGGGCCGTCAAAAACATTCAGTACTTC. The encoded protein is CASSLNGGAVKNIQYF.

The chain employs TRBV6-2 or TRBV6-3 and TRBJ2-1; no clear D. Trimming pared 7 bases from V and 7 bases from J, leaving 14 bases between. Germline CDR1 MNHEY, CDR2 SVGEGT. This CDR3 has 13 amino acids. The CDR3 nucleotides are TGTGCCAGCACCCTACCGGCGTTAAATGAGCAGTTCTTC. Its protein product is CASTLPALNEQFF.

V gene TRBV20-1 combines with J gene TRBJ1-2; a weak D match, TRBD1 (5 bases). V gave up 0 bases and J gave up 5 bases, with 16 bases separating them. Germline CDR1 reads DFQATT; CDR2 reads SNEGSKA (reference sequence). This CDR3 is 15 amino acids long. DNA of the CDR3: TGCAGTGCTAGAGATCTCAGGGAACCGAGGTATGGCTACACCTTC. Translation: CSARDLREPRYGYTF.

This clonotype appeared a few times. This chain connects TRBV12-3 or TRBV12-4 to TRBJ2-2; D gene uncertain. Trimming removed 4 bases from V and 4 bases from J, with 16 bases in between. This CDR3 comprises 16 residues. In DNA form, the CDR3 reads TGTGCCAGCAGTTCCCCTCCTAACCTTCCCACCGGGGAGCTGTTTTTT. Protein: CASSSPPNLPTGELFF.

This chain joins TRBV7-2 and TRBJ1-3; no clear D. This CDR3 contains 17 residues. Per the germline V gene, CDR1 is SGHTA and CDR2 is FQGNSA. Between the trimmed V and J ends, which lost 1 base and 0 bases, there was a span of 13 bases. The CDR3, as DNA: TGTGCCAGCAGCTTAGTTGGCAGGAGCCTCTCTGGAAACACCATATATTTT. It specifies CASSLVGRSLSGNTIYF.

This clonotype was counted a single time. V is TRBV14 and J is TRBJ2-3; 10 bases align to TRBD2. V dropped 3 bases and J dropped 5; count of bases not matched to a gene: 11. Per germline, CDR1 SGHDN and CDR2 FVKESK. The CDR3 spans 17 residues. Here the CDR3 DNA reads TGTGCCAGCAGCCAGTGGTCAGCGGGGGGGCCGGTAGATACGCAGTATTTT. It yields the protein CASSQWSAGGPVDTQYF.

This clonotype was detected only a few times. The chain employs TRBV7-8 and TRBJ2-5, with D hard to call. CDR3 size: 15 residues. Trimming left V 4 bases short and J 3 bases short, with 15 bases between. Germline CDR1 is SGHVS and CDR2 is FQNEAQ. CDR3 nucleotides: TGTGCCAGCAGCTCTCCAAGGAGATCGGAAGAGACCCAGTACTTC. This codes for CASSSPRRSEETQYF. The full variable domain, with the rest looked up from reference TRBV7-8 and TRBJ2-5, is GAGVSQSPRYKVAKRGQDVALRCDPISGHVSLFWYQQALGQGPEFLTYFQNEAQLDKSGLPSDRFFAERPEGSVSTLKIQRTQQEDSAVYLCASSSPRRSEETQYFGPGTRLLVL.

The chain carries TRBV12-3 or TRBV12-4 and TRBJ2-1, with a possible D match to TRBD1 (5 bases). CDR3 length: 14 amino acids. V lost 6 bases to trimming and J lost 8 bases, with 17 bases between them. This CDR3 is CASRGQLPYDEQFF. The CDR3 region has the DNA TGTGCCAGCAGGGGGCAACTACCGTACGATGAGCAGTTCTTC.

The chain links TRBV5-1 to TRBJ2-3, with TRBD2 as a possible D gene (6 bases). Looked up from germline, CDR1 is SGHRS and CDR2 is YFSETQ. V was shortened by 2 bases and J by 3 bases, with 10 bases between the two germline ends. This CDR3 region has 14 residues. CDR3: CASSFTSPTDTQYF. The CDR3 bases are TGCGCCAGCAGCTTTACTAGCCCTACAGATACGCAGTATTTT.

This rearrangement joins TRBV11-2 to TRBJ1-1; no clear D gene. The germline CDR1 and CDR2 sequences are SGHAT and FQNNGV. The ends were cut back, 1 base at V and 3 bases at J, with 9 bases in the middle. The CDR3 is 14 amino acids. Here the CDR3 reads CASSLGFGDTEAFF. CDR3 sequence (DNA): TGTGCCAGCAGCTTAGGATTCGGGGACACTGAAGCTTTCTTT.

In this sample, this clonotype turned up a few times. The V call is TRBV6-5, the J call TRBJ2-7; D may correspond to TRBD1 or TRBD2 (7 bases each). CDR3 length: 14 amino acids. Germline CDR1 is MNHEY and CDR2 is SVGAGI. The V and J ends lost 2 bases and 5 bases respectively, with 13 bases between them. CDR3 in amino acids: CASSYGAGGDEQYV. DNA for the CDR3: TGTGCCAGCAGTTACGGGGCAGGGGGGGACGAGCAGTACGTC.